The 20 T cell receptor beta chains below all came from one sample that was sequenced in a study of T cell repertoires in cytomegalovirus infection (dated by TCRdb to the late 2010s). The antigens of these receptors remain unknown. Sequenced on an Illumina HiSeq 1500. Starting from the raw public reads, TCRdb applied fastp trimming at Q25, assembled clones with MiXCR and retained in-frame beta chains. Rows matching on CDR3 protein sequence are summarized as one entry with the most common DNA and genes. Counted in this sample were roughly 500,000 distinct CDR3 sequences; more than 30% of them appeared once. Roughly 17% of the sample is taken by the ten largest. The treatment or condition label of this sample denotes: in vitro stimulation with specific CMV peptide epitopes to enrich CMV-specific T cells. The source was cultured PBMCs, collected from culture after CMV antigen stimulation. All receptors derive from a human donor in good health (CMV status not recorded). Some clones in this sample may be carry-over from other donors' samples.

Only a few counts were recorded for this clonotype. V usage is TRBV7-9 and J usage is TRBJ1-5, with 7 bases identical to TRBD1. Trimming cost V 3 bases and J 9 bases; bases outside gene matches: 8. CDR1 is SEHNR and CDR2 is FQNEAQ in the germline V gene (reference sequence). This CDR3 has 14 residues. The CDR3 sequence: CASSFGQAQGPQHF. For the CDR3, the DNA is TGTGCCAGCAGCTTCGGACAGGCCCAGGGGCCCCAGCATTTT.

The rearrangement uses TRBV7-9 and TRBJ2-5; D might be TRBD2 (6 bases). The CDR3 covers 17 residues. Trimming pared 3 bases from V and 4 bases from J, leaving 21 bases between. Germline V gene data show CDR1 as SEHNR and CDR2 as FQNEAQ (reference sequence). The CDR3 coding sequence is TGTGCCAGCAGCTTGGAGGAGGGTGGGGCAATCGGAGAGACCCAGTACTTC. Translating it yields CASSLEEGGAIGETQYF.

The chain is built from TRBV4-3 and TRBJ1-1; a weak D match, TRBD1 (5 bases). V was trimmed by 4 bases and J by 5 bases, leaving 17 bases between them. Germline V CDR1 and CDR2: LGHNA, YSLEER. The CDR3 loop spans 15 amino acids. Here the CDR3 reads CASSLQRARGTEAFF. The CDR3 coding sequence is TGCGCCAGCAGCCTCCAAAGGGCGCGGGGGACTGAAGCTTTCTTT.

This clonotype was recorded a few times. The chain recombines TRBV10-2 with TRBJ2-2, with 12 bases matching TRBD2. Germline CDR1 and CDR2: WSHSY and SAAADI. The CDR3 consists of 17 residues. V was clipped by 0 bases and J by 2 bases; unmatched bases: 1. The CDR3 DNA is TGCGCCAGCAGTGAGTCCGGACTAGCGGGAAACACCGGGGAGCTGTTTTTT. As protein: CASSESGLAGNTGELFF.

This clonotype was counted only a few times. The chain couples TRBV4-3 to TRBJ2-5; D call uncertain. The germline V and J ends were trimmed by 0 bases and 2 bases, with 7 bases remaining between them. Germline V gives CDR1 LGHNA, CDR2 YSLEER. The CDR3 sequence is 14 residues long. CDR3 in DNA: TGCGCCAGCAGCCAAGAAACAGAACAAGAGACCCAGTACTTC. It is translated as CASSQETEQETQYF.

The chain joins TRBV30 to TRBJ2-5; TRBD2 aligns across 10 bases. CDR1 and CDR2 (germline): GTSNPN, SVGIG (reference sequence). The CDR3 is 15 residues long. Trimming cost V 7 bases and J 4 bases; bases outside gene matches: 12. The CDR3 loop reads CASSGASGRRETQYF. The CDR3 DNA reads as TGTGCCTCCTCCGGGGCTAGCGGGAGACGAGAGACCCAGTACTTC.

The rearrangement links TRBV3-1 to TRBJ2-2; D ambiguous. The length of the CDR3 is 13 residues. Looked up from germline, CDR1 is LGHDT and CDR2 is YNNKEL (reference sequence). Trimming took 6 bases from V and 2 from J, leaving 7 bases between them. The CDR3 spells CASRQLNTGELFF. The CDR3 DNA follows: TGTGCCAGCAGACAACTTAACACCGGGGAGCTGTTTTTT.

V gene TRBV7-2 combines with J gene TRBJ2-3, with TRBD2 identical over 13 bases. The V gene end was trimmed by 6 bases and the J gene end by 8 bases; junction bases not matched to a gene: 11. Germline values: CDR1 SGHTA, CDR2 FQGNSA. The length of the CDR3 is 16 residues. The CDR3 reads CASRGSGLAGVGTQYF. Here the CDR3 DNA reads TGTGCCAGCAGGGGGTCCGGACTAGCGGGAGTAGGTACGCAGTATTTT. The full variable domain, rest sourced from reference TRBV7-2 and TRBJ2-3, is GAGVSQSPSNKVTEKGKDVELRCDPISGHTALYWYRQSLGQGLEFLIYFQGNSAPDKSGLPSDRFSAERTGGSVSTLTIQRTQQEDSAVYLCASRGSGLAGVGTQYFGPGTRLTVL.

This clonotype was seen only a few times. V gene TRBV7-9 combines with J gene TRBJ2-7, with D possibly being TRBD1 or TRBD2 (6 bases each). V was trimmed by 2 bases and J by 5 bases, leaving 19 bases between them. CDR1 and CDR2 from the germline V gene are SEHNR and FQNEAQ (reference sequence). The CDR3 has 16 residues. CDR3 sequence: CASSLLGAGRGNEQYF. The CDR3 bases are TGTGCCAGCAGCTTATTGGGGGCCGGGAGAGGGAACGAGCAGTACTTC.

This clonotype was seen more than once but under ten times. The V call is TRBV11-3, the J call TRBJ2-2, with TRBD1 as a possible D gene (6 bases). In germline, CDR1 is SGHNT, CDR2 YENEEA. The CDR3 sequence is 15 residues long. V was cut by 5 bases and J by 5 bases, with 15 bases left in between. The CDR3 DNA sequence: TGTGCCAGCAGCAACGAGGGGGTTTCTACCGGGGAGCTGTTTTTT. This gives the protein CASSNEGVSTGELFF. The full variable domain, rest sourced from reference TRBV11-3 and TRBJ2-2, is EAGVVQSPRYKIIEKKQPVAFWCNPISGHNTLYWYLQNLGQGPELLIRYENEEAVDDSQLPKDRFSAERLKGVDSTLKIQPAELGDSAVYLCASSNEGVSTGELFFGEGSRLTVL.

This clonotype was found a few times. The chain recombines TRBV11-3 with TRBJ1-1; maybe TRBD1 (6 bases). The ends were cut back, 2 bases at V and 5 bases at J, with 18 bases in the middle. This CDR3 is built from 16 residues. The germline CDR1 and CDR2 sequences are SGHNT and YENEEA. The CDR3 sequence: CASSLRWTKQGTEAFF. CDR3 DNA: TGTGCCAGCAGCTTAAGGTGGACTAAACAGGGAACTGAAGCTTTCTTT.

This clonotype was found a few times. The chain is built from TRBV6-5 and TRBJ1-2; D perhaps matches TRBD1 (5 bases). Trimming shortened V by 0 bases and J by 2 bases, and 10 bases separated the two germline ends. The CDR3 runs 15 residues. The germline V gene encodes CDR1 MNHEY and CDR2 SVGAGI. As DNA, the CDR3 is TGTGCCAGCAGTTACTCTTGGGGCGGAAACTATGGCTACACCTTC. Protein sequence: CASSYSWGGNYGYTF.

This clonotype was seen only once. The chain uses TRBV14 and TRBJ2-1; TRBD2 is a possible D gene (5 bases). Germline assignment: CDR1 SGHDN and CDR2 FVKESK. The CDR3 covers 13 residues. The V gene lost 3 bases and the J gene lost 6 bases, with 9 bases spanning the gap. The chain's CDR3 is CASSHSSGNEQFF. CDR3 nucleotides: TGTGCCAGCAGCCACTCGAGCGGCAATGAGCAGTTCTTC.

This clonotype was counted many times. The rearrangement joins TRBV7-3 to TRBJ2-1, with 10 bases lining up with TRBD1. CDR3 size: 16 residues. With V trimmed by 2 bases and J by 5 bases, 6 bases remained unmatched. The germline CDR1 and CDR2 sequences are SGHTA and FQGTGA. CDR3 protein: CASSLGPGTGDNEQFF. Written as DNA, the CDR3 is TGTGCCAGCAGCTTAGGACCCGGGACAGGGGACAATGAGCAGTTCTTC.

J is TRBJ1-2 and V is TRBV11-2; 7 nucleotides match TRBD1. V gave up 5 bases and J gave up 6 bases; unmatched junction bases: 6. The V gene's germline CDR1 is SGHAT and CDR2 FQNNGV. The CDR3 has 13 residues. In DNA form, the CDR3 reads TGTGCCAGCAGCCCACAGGGGATGGATGGCTACACCTTC. Encoded protein: CASSPQGMDGYTF.

The chain is built from TRBV5-4 and TRBJ2-4; tentatively, D is TRBD1 (5 bases). In germline, CDR1 is SGHNT, CDR2 YYREEE (reference sequence). CDR3 length: 13 residues. V dropped 1 base and J dropped 13 bases, with 15 bases sitting between them. The CDR3: CASSLPPREVQYF. DNA for the CDR3: TGTGCCAGCAGCTTGCCTCCCAGGGAAGTACAGTACTTC.

The table lists this clonotype with many counts. The chain has TRBV7-2 and TRBJ2-3; TRBD2 matches 7 bases. Germline V gives CDR1 SGHTA, CDR2 FQGNSA. V shed 4 bases, J shed 1 base, and the junction held 5 bases outside the gene matches. The CDR3 consists of 15 residues. CDR3 in amino acids: CASSSALAGTDTQYF. CDR3 in DNA: TGTGCCAGCAGCTCCGCCCTAGCGGGCACAGATACGCAGTATTTT.

The rearrangement links TRBV7-9 to TRBJ1-2; the D is unclear. Trimming took 5 bases from V and 5 from J, leaving 21 bases between them. Looked up from germline, CDR1 is SEHNR and CDR2 is FQNEAQ (reference sequence). This CDR3 has 16 amino acids. The CDR3 DNA is TGTGCCAGCAGCCACCATATAAAATCGGAGAGATATGGCTACACCTTC. This encodes CASSHHIKSERYGYTF.

This clonotype was counted between two and nine times. The rearrangement links TRBV2 to TRBJ2-5; possibly TRBD1 for D (5 bases). V lost 4 bases to trimming and J lost 1 base, with 7 bases between them. Germline V gene lookup returns CDR1 SNHLY and CDR2 FYNNEI. CDR3 size: 13 residues. CDR3 in DNA: TGTGCCAGCAGTGTTGGGGCCCAAGAGACCCAGTACTTC. Amino acid sequence: CASSVGAQETQYF.

This clonotype occurred a few times. The CDR3 coding sequence is TGTGCCACCAAACAGGGGGCGACTGGGGCCAACGTCCTGACTTTC. Translating it yields CATKQGATGANVLTF. The chain couples TRBV7-2 to TRBJ2-6; TRBD1 agrees at 9 bases. Germline V gene data show CDR1 as SGHTA and CDR2 as FQGNSA. V was clipped by 10 bases and J by 2 bases; unmatched bases: 6. This CDR3 has 15 residues.